This T cell receptor beta chain was recorded in a study of cytomegalovirus exposure and HLA in healthy donors. V gave up 2 bases and J gave up 7 bases, with 12 bases separating them. CDR1 and CDR2 from the germline V gene are SNHLY and FYNNEI. CDR3 length: 13 residues. Vbeta (60) and Jbeta (13) primers were used in the PCR. Profiled with immunoSEQ multiplex PCR; TCRdb holds only in-frame clones, not every one. The sample yields 60,000 to 70,000 clones, of which the top ten take up 5% to 5.5%. Sample: PBMCs. The V and J genes are TRBV2 and TRBJ2-7, with D unclear. The sequence was obtained from a man aged 25 to 40 in good health and CMV-seropositive. The CDR3 DNA reads TGTGCCAGCAGTGAAATGAGAGCGCGGGAGCAGTACTTC. It is translated as CASSEMRAREQYF.